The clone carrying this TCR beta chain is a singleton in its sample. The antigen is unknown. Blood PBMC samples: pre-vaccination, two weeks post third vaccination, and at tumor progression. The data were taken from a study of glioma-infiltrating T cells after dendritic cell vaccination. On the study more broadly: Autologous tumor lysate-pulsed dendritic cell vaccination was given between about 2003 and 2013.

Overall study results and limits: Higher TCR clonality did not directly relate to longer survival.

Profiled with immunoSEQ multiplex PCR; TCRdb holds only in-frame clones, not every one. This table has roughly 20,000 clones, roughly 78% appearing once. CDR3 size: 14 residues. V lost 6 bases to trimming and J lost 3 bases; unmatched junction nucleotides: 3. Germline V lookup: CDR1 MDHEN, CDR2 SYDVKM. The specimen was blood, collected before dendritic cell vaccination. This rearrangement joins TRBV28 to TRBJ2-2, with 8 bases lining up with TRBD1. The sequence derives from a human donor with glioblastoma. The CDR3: CASRAQGDTGELFF. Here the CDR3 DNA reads TGTGCCAGCAGGGCACAGGGGGACACCGGGGAGCTGTTTTTT.